These 4 T cell receptor beta chains were all obtained from the same sample, sequenced in a study of response to subunit inactivated influenza vaccine (dated by TCRdb to the late 2010s). The library was obtained by RT-PCR. TCRdb names Illumina HiSeq 2500 as the instrument used. Starting from the raw public reads, TCRdb applied fastp trimming at Q25, assembled clones with MiXCR and retained in-frame beta chains. Entries are consolidated by CDR3 protein sequence, retaining the most common genes and DNA. The sample includes around 250,000 distinct CDR3 sequences, with 12% observed a single time. The ten most abundant clones make up less than 8.5% of the sample. Sample: non-naive T cells sorted from PBMCs, taken around 15 days before vaccination. The meaning of the sample's cell subset or site label: memory T cell fraction. These receptor sequences come from a man aged 45-65 years who received an inactivated influenza vaccine. Donor details come from another sample of the same person, matched by shared clones.

This clonotype was observed many times. The chain employs TRBV5-8 and TRBJ2-5; D call uncertain. CDR3 length: 15 residues. The ends were cut back, 2 bases at V and 2 bases at J, with 13 bases in the middle. Germline V CDR1 and CDR2: SGHTS, YDEGEE. The CDR3, as DNA: TGTGCCAGCAGCTTTTTAGGCGGCGAGCAAGAGACCCAGTACTTC. This encodes CASSFLGGEQETQYF.

The chain employs TRBV9 and TRBJ2-4, with 9 bases fitting TRBD2. The CDR3 length is 20 residues. The trim removed 0 bases at V and 1 base at J, leaving 14 bases unmatched. CDR1 is SGDLS and CDR2 is YYNGEE in the germline V gene. The CDR3 spells CASSVAVASGIPGAKNIQYF. The DNA of the CDR3 is TGTGCCAGCAGCGTAGCTGTGGCTAGCGGGATCCCCGGGGCCAAAAACATTCAGTACTTC.

In its sample, this clonotype was seen a few times. The chain has TRBV7-2 and TRBJ2-7, with a tentative D call TRBD1 (6 bases). The V end lost 5 bases, the J end lost 4 bases, and 18 bases lay between the germline ends. Germline CDR1 reads SGHTA; CDR2 reads FQGNSA. The CDR3 loop spans 15 amino acids. CDR3 sequence reads: CASSPASGVGYEQYF. Here the CDR3 DNA reads TGTGCCAGCAGCCCGGCATCAGGGGTCGGGTACGAGCAGTACTTC.

The chain joins TRBV20-1 to TRBJ1-5; D is undetermined. Germline V lookup: CDR1 DFQATT, CDR2 SNEGSKA (reference sequence). The CDR3 has 14 amino acids. V lost 6 bases to trimming and J lost 2 bases, with 14 bases between them. The CDR3 bases are TGCAGTGCCCTTGACGGGTTGGGCAATCAGCCCCAGCATTTT. Translation gives CSALDGLGNQPQHF.